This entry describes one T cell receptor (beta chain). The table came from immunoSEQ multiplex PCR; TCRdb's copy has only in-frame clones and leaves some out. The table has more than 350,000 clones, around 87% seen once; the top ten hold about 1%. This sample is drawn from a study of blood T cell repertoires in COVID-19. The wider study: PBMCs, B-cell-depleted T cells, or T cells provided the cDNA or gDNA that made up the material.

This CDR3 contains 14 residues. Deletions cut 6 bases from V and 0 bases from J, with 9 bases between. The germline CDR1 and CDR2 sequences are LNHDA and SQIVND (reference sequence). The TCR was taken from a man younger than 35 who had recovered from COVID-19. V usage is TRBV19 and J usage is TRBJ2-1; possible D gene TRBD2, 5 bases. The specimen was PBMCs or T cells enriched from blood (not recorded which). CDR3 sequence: CASRGTSSYNEQFF. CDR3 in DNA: TGTGCCAGTAGAGGAACTAGCTCCTACAATGAGCAGTTCTTC.